This T cell receptor beta chain was recorded in a study of shared clonotypes between healthy human individuals. About this clone itself: Its antigen is unknown.

Notes on the study in general: In general, naive subsets displayed greater estimated richness than memory subsets did.

V shed 4 bases, J shed 2 bases, and the junction held 6 bases outside the gene matches. The CDR3 runs to 15 residues. CDR1 is SGHRS and CDR2 is YFSETQ in the germline V gene. Every subset had its genomic DNA shared out evenly among several immunoSEQ plates. The repertoire was sequenced with immunoSEQ multiplex PCR; TCRdb's copy has only in-frame clones and lacks some. Seen here are around 1.4 million clones, roughly 98.5% observed once, and the top ten hold about 0.34%. The TCR sequence derives from a man aged 25-45 years in good health. Input material: naive CD4+ T cells sorted from blood. Subset defined: CD45RA+ positively selected. V gene TRBV5-1 combines with J gene TRBJ2-7; TRBD2 agrees at 10 bases. CDR3 nucleotides: TGCGCCAGCAGCCGACCGAGCGGGAGGGCCTACGAGCAGTACTTC. Amino acids: CASSRPSGRAYEQYF.